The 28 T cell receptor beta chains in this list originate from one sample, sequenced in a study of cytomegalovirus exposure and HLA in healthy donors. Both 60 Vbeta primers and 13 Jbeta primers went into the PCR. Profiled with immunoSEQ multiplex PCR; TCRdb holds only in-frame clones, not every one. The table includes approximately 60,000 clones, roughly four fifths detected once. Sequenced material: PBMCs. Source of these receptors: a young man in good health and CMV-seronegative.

The CDR3 region is CASGLGQGASGDYGYTF. CDR3 in DNA: TGTGCTAGTGGTTTGGGACAGGGGGCGAGTGGCGACTATGGCTACACCTTC. The chain joins TRBV12-5 to TRBJ1-2; 10 bases align to TRBD1. The CDR3 has 17 amino acids. From germline, CDR1 is LGHNT and CDR2 FRNRAP. Trimming cost V 1 base and J 3 bases; bases outside gene matches: 8.

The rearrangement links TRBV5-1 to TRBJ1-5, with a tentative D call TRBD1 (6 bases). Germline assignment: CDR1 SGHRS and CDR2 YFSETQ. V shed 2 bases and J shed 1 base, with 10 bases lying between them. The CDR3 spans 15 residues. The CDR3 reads CASSFGGSSNQPQHF. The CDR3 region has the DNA TGCGCCAGCAGCTTTGGGGGCAGCAGCAATCAGCCCCAGCATTTT.

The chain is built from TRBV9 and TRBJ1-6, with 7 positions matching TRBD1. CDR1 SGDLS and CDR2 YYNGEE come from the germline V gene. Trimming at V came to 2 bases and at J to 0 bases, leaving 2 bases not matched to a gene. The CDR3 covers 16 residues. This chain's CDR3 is CASSVTGSSYNSPLHF. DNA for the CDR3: TGTGCCAGCAGCGTGACAGGGAGCTCCTATAATTCACCCCTCCACTTT.

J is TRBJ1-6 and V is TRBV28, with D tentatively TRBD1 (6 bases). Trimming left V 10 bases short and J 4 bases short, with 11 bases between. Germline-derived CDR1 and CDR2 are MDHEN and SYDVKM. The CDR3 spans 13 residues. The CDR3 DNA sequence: TGTGCCACAGGACAGAGGTATAATTCACCCCTCCACTTT. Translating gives CATGQRYNSPLHF.

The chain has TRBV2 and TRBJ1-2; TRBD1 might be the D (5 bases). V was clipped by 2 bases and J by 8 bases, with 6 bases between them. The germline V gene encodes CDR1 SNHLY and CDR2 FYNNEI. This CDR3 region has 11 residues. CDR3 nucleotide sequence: TGTGCCAGCAGTGAAAGGGGCGGCTACACCTTC. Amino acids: CASSERGGYTF.

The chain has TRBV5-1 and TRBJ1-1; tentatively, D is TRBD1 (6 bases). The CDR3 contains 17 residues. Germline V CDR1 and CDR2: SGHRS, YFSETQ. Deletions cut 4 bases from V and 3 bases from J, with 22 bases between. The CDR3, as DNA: TGCGCCAGCAGCGCGCCGAGATTGTACAGGGAGTACACTGAAGCTTTCTTT. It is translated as CASSAPRLYREYTEAFF.

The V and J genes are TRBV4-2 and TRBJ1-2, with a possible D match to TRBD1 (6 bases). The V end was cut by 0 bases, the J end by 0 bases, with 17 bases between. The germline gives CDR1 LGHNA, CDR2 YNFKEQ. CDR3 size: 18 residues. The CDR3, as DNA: TGTGCCAGCAGCCAAGAGGGTGTCTGGGACAAGACTAACTATGGCTACACCTTC. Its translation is CASSQEGVWDKTNYGYTF.

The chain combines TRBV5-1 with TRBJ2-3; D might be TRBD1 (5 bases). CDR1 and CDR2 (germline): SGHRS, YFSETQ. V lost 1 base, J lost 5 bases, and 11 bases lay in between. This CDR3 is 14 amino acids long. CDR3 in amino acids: CASSLFQGKDTQYF. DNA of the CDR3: TGCGCCAGCAGCTTGTTTCAGGGAAAAGATACGCAGTATTTT. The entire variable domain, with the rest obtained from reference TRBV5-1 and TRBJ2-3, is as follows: KAGVTQTPRYLIKTRGQQVTLSCSPISGHRSVSWYQQTPGQGLQFLFEYFSETQRNKGNFPGRFSGRQFSNSRSEMNVSTLELGDSALYLCASSLFQGKDTQYFGPGTRLTVL.

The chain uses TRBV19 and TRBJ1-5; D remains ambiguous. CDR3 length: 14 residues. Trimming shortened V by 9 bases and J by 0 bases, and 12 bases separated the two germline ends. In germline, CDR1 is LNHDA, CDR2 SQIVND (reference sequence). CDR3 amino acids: CASRSGYSNQPQHF. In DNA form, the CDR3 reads TGTGCCAGCCGTTCCGGTTATAGCAATCAGCCCCAGCATTTT.

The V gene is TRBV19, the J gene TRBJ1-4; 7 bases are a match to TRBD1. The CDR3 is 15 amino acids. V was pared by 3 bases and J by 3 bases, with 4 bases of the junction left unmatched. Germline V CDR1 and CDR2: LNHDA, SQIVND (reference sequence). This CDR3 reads CASSIPGQPNEKLFF. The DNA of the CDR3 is TGTGCCAGTAGTATCCCGGGACAGCCTAATGAAAAACTGTTTTTT. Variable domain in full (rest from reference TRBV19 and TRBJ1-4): DGGITQSPKYLFRKEGQNVTLSCEQNLNHDAMYWYRQDPGQGLRLIYYSQIVNDFQKGDIAEGYSVSREKKESFPLTVTSAQKNPTAFYLCASSIPGQPNEKLFFGSGTQLSVL.

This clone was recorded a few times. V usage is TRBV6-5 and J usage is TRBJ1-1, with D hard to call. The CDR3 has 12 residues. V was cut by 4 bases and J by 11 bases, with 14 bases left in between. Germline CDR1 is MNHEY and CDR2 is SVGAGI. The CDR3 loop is CASSSSGAVAFF. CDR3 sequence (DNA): TGTGCCAGCAGTTCTTCCGGAGCTGTGGCTTTCTTT.

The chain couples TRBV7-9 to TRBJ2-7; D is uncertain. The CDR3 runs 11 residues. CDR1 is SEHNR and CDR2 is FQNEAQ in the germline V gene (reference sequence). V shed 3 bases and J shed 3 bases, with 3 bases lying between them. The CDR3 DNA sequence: TGTGCCAGCAGCTTCAGCTACGAGCAGTACTTC. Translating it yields CASSFSYEQYF.

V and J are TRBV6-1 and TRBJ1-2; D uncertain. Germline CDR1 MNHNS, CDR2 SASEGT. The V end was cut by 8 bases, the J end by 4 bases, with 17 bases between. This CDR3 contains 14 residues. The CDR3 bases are TGTGCCAGCGGGAGACTGGATGAAGGCTATGGCTACACCTTC. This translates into CASGRLDEGYGYTF.

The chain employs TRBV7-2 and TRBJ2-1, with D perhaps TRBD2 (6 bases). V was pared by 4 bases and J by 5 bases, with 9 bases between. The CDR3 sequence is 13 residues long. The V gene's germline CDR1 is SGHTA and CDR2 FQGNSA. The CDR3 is CASSSGGDNEQFF. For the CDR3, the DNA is TGTGCCAGCAGCTCCGGGGGAGACAATGAGCAGTTCTTC. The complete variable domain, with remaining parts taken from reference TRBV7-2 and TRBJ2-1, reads GAGVSQSPSNKVTEKGKDVELRCDPISGHTALYWYRQSLGQGLEFLIYFQGNSAPDKSGLPSDRFSAERTGGSVSTLTIQRTQQEDSAVYLCASSSGGDNEQFFGPGTRLTVL.

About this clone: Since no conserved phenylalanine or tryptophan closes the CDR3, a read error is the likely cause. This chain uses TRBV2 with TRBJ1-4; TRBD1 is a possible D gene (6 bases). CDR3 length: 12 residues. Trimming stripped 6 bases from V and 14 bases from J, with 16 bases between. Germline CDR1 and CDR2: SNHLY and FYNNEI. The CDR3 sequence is CASRAQGVPLFV. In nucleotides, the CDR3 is TGTGCCAGCAGGGCACAGGGAGTGCCGCTGTTTGTT.

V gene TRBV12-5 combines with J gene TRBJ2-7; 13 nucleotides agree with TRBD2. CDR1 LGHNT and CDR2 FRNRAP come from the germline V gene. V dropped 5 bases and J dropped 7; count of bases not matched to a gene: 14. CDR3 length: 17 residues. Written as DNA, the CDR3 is TGTGCTAGTGGTCCCTGGGCCGGACTAGCGGGAGCGGGAGAGCAGTACTTC. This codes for CASGPWAGLAGAGEQYF.

CDR3 sequence: CAWSSGQVTYEQYF. CDR3 sequence (DNA): TGTGCCTGGAGTTCCGGACAGGTAACCTACGAGCAGTACTTC. The V gene is TRBV30, the J gene TRBJ2-5, with TRBD1 matching 7 bases. Gene TRBJ2-7 matches the end of the DNA better, so the J call may be wrong. The CDR3 is 14 residues long. Germline CDR1 GTSNPN, CDR2 SVGIG (reference sequence).

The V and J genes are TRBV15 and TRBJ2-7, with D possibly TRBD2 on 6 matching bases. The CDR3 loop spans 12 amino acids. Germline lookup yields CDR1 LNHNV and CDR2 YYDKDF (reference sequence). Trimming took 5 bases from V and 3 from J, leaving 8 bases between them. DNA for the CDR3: TGTGCCACCAGCCTCGGGAGCTACGAGCAGTACTTC. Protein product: CATSLGSYEQYF.

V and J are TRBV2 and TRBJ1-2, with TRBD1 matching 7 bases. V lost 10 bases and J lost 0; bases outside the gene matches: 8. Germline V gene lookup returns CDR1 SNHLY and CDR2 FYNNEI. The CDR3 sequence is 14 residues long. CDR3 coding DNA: TGTGCCACCCGTAGGACAGGATCTAACTATGGCTACACCTTC. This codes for CATRRTGSNYGYTF.

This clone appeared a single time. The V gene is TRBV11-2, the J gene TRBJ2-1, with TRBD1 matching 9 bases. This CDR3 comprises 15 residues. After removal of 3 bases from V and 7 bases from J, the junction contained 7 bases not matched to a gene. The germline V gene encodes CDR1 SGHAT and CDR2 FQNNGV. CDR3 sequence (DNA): TGTGCCAGCAGCTTCCGGGACAGGGATGGGAATGAGCAGTTCTTC. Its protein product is CASSFRDRDGNEQFF.

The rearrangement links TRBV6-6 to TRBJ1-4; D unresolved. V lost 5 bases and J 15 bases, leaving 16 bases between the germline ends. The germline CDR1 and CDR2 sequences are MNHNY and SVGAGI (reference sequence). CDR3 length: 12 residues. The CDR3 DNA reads TGTGCCAGCAGTACCCGAGGCCCGGCGGTGTTTTTT. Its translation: CASSTRGPAVFF.

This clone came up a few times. This CDR3 is CASSLVGVMNTEAFF. In nucleotides, the CDR3 is TGTGCCAGCAGCTTAGTAGGAGTTATGAACACTGAAGCTTTCTTT. The chain recombines TRBV13 with TRBJ1-1, with D unclear. Deletions cut 1 base from V and 0 bases from J, with 9 bases between. The CDR3 is 15 amino acids. CDR1 and CDR2 (germline): PRHDT, FYEKMQ (reference sequence).

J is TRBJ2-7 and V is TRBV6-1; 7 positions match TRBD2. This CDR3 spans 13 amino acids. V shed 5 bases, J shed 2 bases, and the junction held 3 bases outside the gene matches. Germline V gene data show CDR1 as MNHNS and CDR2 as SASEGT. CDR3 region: CASSSRGAYEQYF. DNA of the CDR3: TGTGCCAGCAGTTCCCGGGGGGCCTACGAGCAGTACTTC.

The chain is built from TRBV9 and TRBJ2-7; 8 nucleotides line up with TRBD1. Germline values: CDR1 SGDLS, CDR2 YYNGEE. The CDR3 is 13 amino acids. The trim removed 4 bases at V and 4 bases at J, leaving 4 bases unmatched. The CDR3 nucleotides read TGTGCCAGCAGCCCAGGGGGCGGGTACGAGCAGTACTTC. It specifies CASSPGGGYEQYF.

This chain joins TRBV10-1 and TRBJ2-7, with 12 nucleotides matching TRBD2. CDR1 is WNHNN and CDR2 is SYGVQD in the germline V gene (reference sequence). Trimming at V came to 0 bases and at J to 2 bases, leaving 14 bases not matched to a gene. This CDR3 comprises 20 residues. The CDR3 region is CASSESGGKGLAGLAYEQYF. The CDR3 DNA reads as TGCGCCAGCAGTGAGTCGGGTGGCAAAGGACTAGCGGGACTGGCCTACGAGCAGTACTTC.

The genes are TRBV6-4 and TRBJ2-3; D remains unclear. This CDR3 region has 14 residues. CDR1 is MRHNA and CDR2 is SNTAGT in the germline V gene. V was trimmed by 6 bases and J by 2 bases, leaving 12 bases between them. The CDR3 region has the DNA TGTGCCAGCAGCCCCCATGACTCCACAGATACGCAGTATTTT. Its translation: CASSPHDSTDTQYF.

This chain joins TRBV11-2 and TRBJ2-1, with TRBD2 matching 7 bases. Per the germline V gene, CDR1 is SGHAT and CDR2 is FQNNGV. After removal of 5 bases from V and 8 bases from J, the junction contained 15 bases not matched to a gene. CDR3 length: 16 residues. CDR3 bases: TGTGCCAGCAGCCCGCAATCGCGACTAGCTACCCATGAGCAGTTCTTC. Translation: CASSPQSRLATHEQFF.

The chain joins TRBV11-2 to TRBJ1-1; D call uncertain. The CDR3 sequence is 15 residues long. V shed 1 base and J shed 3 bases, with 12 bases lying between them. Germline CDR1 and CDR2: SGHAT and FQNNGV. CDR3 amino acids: CASSLGRRGDTEAFF. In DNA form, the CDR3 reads TGTGCCAGCAGCTTAGGGCGTCGCGGCGACACTGAAGCTTTCTTT.